This T cell receptor beta chain emerged from a study of T cell clonality in common variable immunodeficiency. Study-level points and caveats: Compared with healthy controls, CVID subjects showed increased TCRbeta clonality, mostly in about a third. What drives increased CVID clonality needs T cell subpopulation sequencing. Compared with controls, CVID subjects had fewer shared TCRbeta clones.

Assay used: immunoSEQ multiplex PCR; TCRdb lists only in-frame clones, some missing. The sample shows approximately 44,000 clones, none of them appearing just once. This clone was detected many times. The target antigen is unknown. The read ends 3 residues shy of where the CDR3 ends; the end is completed using the germline J gene. CDR1 and CDR2 from the germline V gene are DFQATT and SNEGSKA (reference sequence). Trimming took off 5 bases at V and 1 base at J, with 13 bases between the two ends. This CDR3 region has 14 residues. The J gene is TRBJ2-3, the V gene TRBV20-1; D might be TRBD2 (6 bases). Sequenced material: peripheral blood mononuclear cells. This clonotype was obtained from a person aged 18-70 years in good health. CDR3: CSALRASGTDTQYF. CDR3 DNA (partial): TGCAGTGCTTTACGGGCTAGCGGCACAGATACG.